Listed below are T cell receptor beta chains from one sample, sequenced in a study of neoadjuvant anti-PD-1 for oral cavity cancer. Here immunoSEQ multiplex PCR was the method, and the copy in TCRdb shows in-frame clones only, minus some. Of about 12,000 clones listed, over 55% are singletons. Sequenced here: PBMCs, sampled after nivolumab (anti-PD-1) treatment. The source of these receptors is a person between 40 and 79 years old with oral cavity squamous cell carcinoma. Both conserved end residues are part of each CDR3. A D gene is named only where the DNA matches it firmly. Expanded clones get a size class; other rows say once, few or many, or leave the size out.

j_call v_call d_call clone_size cdr3_aa cdr3_nt
TRBJ2-2 TRBV13 . . CASSLYSNTGELFF TGTGCCAGCAGCTTATACTCGAACACCGGGGAGCTGTTTTTT
TRBJ1-5 TRBV9 TRBD1 . CASSATGDNQPQHF TGTGCCAGCAGTGCGACAGGGGACAATCAGCCCCAGCATTTT
TRBJ2-7 TRBV5-1 . . CASSLALRVSGYEQYF TGCGCCAGCAGCTTGGCATTGAGGGTTAGTGGGTACGAGCAGTACTTC
TRBJ1-4 TRBV27 . few CASKAVVGLEKLFF TGTGCCAGCAAGGCGGTTGTAGGGTTGGAAAAACTGTTTTTT
TRBJ2-5 TRBV2 TRBD2 . CASTVEAGGQETQYF TGTGCCAGCACCGTAGAAGCGGGGGGGCAAGAGACCCAGTACTTC
TRBJ1-5 TRBV15 TRBD1 . CATGETGQGNQPQHF TGTGCCACCGGGGAAACAGGACAGGGGAATCAGCCCCAGCATTTT
TRBJ2-1 TRBV29-1 . . CSFFGVNNEQFF TGCAGCTTTTTCGGGGTAAACAATGAGCAGTTCTTC
TRBJ2-3 TRBV30 TRBD2 . CAWSGSGSGGTDTQYF TGTGCCTGGAGTGGGTCGGGTAGCGGGGGCACAGATACGCAGTATTTT
TRBJ1-5 TRBV6-4 . . CASTGKGDLDQPQHF TGTGCCAGCACCGGGAAGGGGGATCTTGATCAGCCCCAGCATTTT
TRBJ2-4 TRBV30 . . CAWSVQTVLNIQYF TGTGCCTGGAGTGTACAGACAGTCCTAAACATTCAGTACTTC
TRBJ1-1 TRBV6-5 . . CASSNDMNTEAFF TGTGCCAGCAGTAATGATATGAACACTGAAGCTTTCTTT
TRBJ1-2 TRBV6-5 . . CASTPLGGAYGYTF TGTGCCAGCACCCCCCTTGGGGGGGCTTATGGCTACACCTTC
TRBJ2-5 TRBV5-1 . . CASSLALHGLQETQYF TGCGCCAGCAGCTTGGCCCTCCACGGCCTCCAAGAGACCCAGTACTTC
TRBJ2-5 TRBV4-2 TRBD2 . CASSQIGTSGGTIQETQYF TGTGCCAGCAGCCAAATCGGGACTAGCGGGGGGACGATCCAAGAGACCCAGTACTTC
TRBJ2-5 TRBV2 . few CASSGQVQETQYF TGTGCCAGCAGTGGACAGGTACAAGAGACCCAGTACTTC
TRBJ2-1 TRBV28 TRBD1 . CASSFGGMATGGYNEQFF TGTGCCAGCAGTTTTGGGGGAATGGCGACAGGGGGTTACAATGAGCAGTTCTTC
TRBJ1-5 TRBV5-6 . . CASSPRWRDQPQHF TGTGCCAGCAGCCCCCGCTGGAGAGATCAGCCCCAGCATTTT
TRBJ1-1 TRBV7-9 . . CASSLRGGRVTEAFF TGTGCCAGCAGCTTAAGGGGGGGACGGGTCACTGAAGCTTTCTTT
TRBJ2-7 TRBV19 . . CASSFQQGYEQYF TGTGCCAGTAGTTTTCAACAGGGCTACGAGCAGTACTTC
TRBJ1-4 TRBV5-1 . . CASSLTYGGEKLFF TGCGCCAGCAGCTTGACTTATGGGGGCGAAAAACTGTTTTTT
TRBJ2-7 TRBV6-5 . . CASSYSGGGGQYF TGTGCCAGCAGTTATAGCGGTGGGGGAGGGCAGTACTTC
TRBJ2-7 TRBV2 TRBD1 . CAAHRGQRYEQYF TGTGCCGCCCATAGGGGACAGCGCTACGAGCAGTACTTC
TRBJ2-1 TRBV5-1 . few CASSLYRLSSTHEQFF TGCGCCAGCAGCTTGTACCGCCTCTCATCTACTCATGAGCAGTTCTTC
TRBJ2-7 TRBV5-1 . few CASSRRGASYEQYF TGCGCCAGCAGCCGGAGGGGGGCCTCCTACGAGCAGTACTTC
TRBJ1-1 TRBV4-2 . . CASSQAQLTVNTEAFF TGTGCCAGCAGCCAAGCCCAGCTGACGGTGAACACTGAAGCTTTCTTT
TRBJ1-2 TRBV5-1 TRBD1 . CASQGTEKVGGYTF TGCGCCAGCCAGGGGACAGAGAAGGTGGGCGGCTACACCTTC
TRBJ1-2 TRBV6-5 . . CASSLTGLSYTF TGTGCCAGCAGCCTTACAGGGCTGAGCTACACCTTC
TRBJ2-3 TRBV10-3 TRBD2 few CAISGTSGSPLGDTQYF TGTGCCATCAGCGGGACTAGCGGGAGTCCTCTTGGGGATACGCAGTATTTT
TRBJ2-1 TRBV6-4 TRBD2 once CASSDLAGGPGEQFF TGTGCCAGCAGTGACTTAGCGGGAGGGCCAGGTGAGCAGTTCTTC
TRBJ2-3 TRBV2 TRBD1 . CASQMGTVVDTQYF TGTGCCAGCCAGATGGGGACAGTAGTTGATACGCAGTATTTT
TRBJ2-7 TRBV5-1 TRBD1 . CASSRQGSPDYEQYF TGCGCCAGCAGCAGACAGGGGTCCCCTGATTACGAGCAGTACTTC
TRBJ1-4 TRBV7-2 . few CASSLGWALATNEKLFF TGTGCCAGCAGCTTAGGTTGGGCCCTAGCAACTAATGAAAAACTGTTTTTT
TRBJ1-3 TRBV9 . . CASSVVAGSGNTIYF TGTGCCAGCAGCGTAGTAGCAGGGTCTGGAAACACCATATATTTT
TRBJ2-2 TRBV30 . . CAWTAGRTGELFF TGTGCCTGGACTGCGGGGAGGACCGGGGAGCTGTTTTTT
TRBJ1-2 TRBV11-2 . . CASSLTGYLYGYTF TGTGCCAGCAGCTTAACAGGATACTTATATGGCTACACCTTC
TRBJ1-1 TRBV10-3 TRBD1 . CASGTGNTEAFF TGTGCCAGCGGGACAGGGAACACTGAAGCTTTCTTT
TRBJ2-7 TRBV7-8 TRBD2 . CASSLVGAGETSGSSYEQYF TGTGCCAGCAGCTTAGTAGGGGCAGGCGAGACTAGCGGGAGCTCCTACGAGCAGTACTTC
TRBJ2-7 TRBV5-4 . . CASSLFGRSYEQYF TGTGCCAGCAGCCTCTTCGGACGTTCCTACGAGCAGTACTTC
TRBJ1-4 TRBV15 . . CATSNFEGVATNEKLFF TGTGCCACCAGCAATTTCGAGGGGGTTGCAACTAATGAAAAACTGTTTTTT
TRBJ2-3 TRBV12-5 . . CASGLRRVTDTQYF TGTGCTAGTGGTTTGAGACGGGTCACAGATACGCAGTATTTT
TRBJ2-1 TRBV6-4 TRBD2 . CASSLAGEQNEQFF TGTGCCAGCAGTCTAGCGGGAGAACAGAATGAGCAGTTCTTC
TRBJ1-2 TRBV11-2 . . CASSAIGRDGYTF TGTGCCAGCAGCGCAATAGGCCGGGATGGCTACACCTTC
TRBJ2-1 TRBV4-1 TRBD2 . CASSPGLAGVLVRDEQFF TGCGCCAGCAGCCCAGGACTAGCGGGAGTTTTAGTGCGAGATGAGCAGTTCTTC
TRBJ2-6 TRBV4-1 TRBD1 once CASSRTGTGRSGANVLTF TGCGCCAGCAGCCGCACCGGGACAGGGCGCTCTGGGGCCAACGTCCTGACTTTC